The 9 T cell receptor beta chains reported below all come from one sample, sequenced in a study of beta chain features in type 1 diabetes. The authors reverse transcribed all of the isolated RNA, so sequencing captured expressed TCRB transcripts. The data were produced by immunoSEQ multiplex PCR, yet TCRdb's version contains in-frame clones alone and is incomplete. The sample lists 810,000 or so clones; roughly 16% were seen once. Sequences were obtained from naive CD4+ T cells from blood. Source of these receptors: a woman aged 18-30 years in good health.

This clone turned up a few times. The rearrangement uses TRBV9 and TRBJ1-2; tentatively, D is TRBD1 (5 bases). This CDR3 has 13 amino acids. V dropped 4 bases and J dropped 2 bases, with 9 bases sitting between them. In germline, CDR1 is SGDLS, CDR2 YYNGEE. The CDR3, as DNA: TGTGCCAGCAGCACGGGACCGAACTATGGCTACACCTTC. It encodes CASSTGPNYGYTF.

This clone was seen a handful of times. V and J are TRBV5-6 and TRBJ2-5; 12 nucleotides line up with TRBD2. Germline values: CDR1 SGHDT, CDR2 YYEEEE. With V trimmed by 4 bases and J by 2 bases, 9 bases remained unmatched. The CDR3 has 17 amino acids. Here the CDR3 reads CASSPRLAGVRQETQYF. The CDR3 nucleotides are TGTGCCAGCAGCCCGAGACTAGCGGGAGTCAGGCAAGAGACCCAGTACTTC.

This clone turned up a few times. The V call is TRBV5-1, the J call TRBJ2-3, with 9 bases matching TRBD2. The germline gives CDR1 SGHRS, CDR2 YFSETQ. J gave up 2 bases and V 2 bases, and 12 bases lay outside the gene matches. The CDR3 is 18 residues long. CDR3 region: CASSFTPLTSGITDTQYF. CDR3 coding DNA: TGCGCCAGCAGCTTTACGCCACTGACTAGCGGTATCACAGATACGCAGTATTTT.

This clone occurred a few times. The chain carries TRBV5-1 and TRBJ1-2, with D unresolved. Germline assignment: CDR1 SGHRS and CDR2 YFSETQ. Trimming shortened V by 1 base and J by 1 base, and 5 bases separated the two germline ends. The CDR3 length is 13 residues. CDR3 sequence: CASSLSSNYGYTF. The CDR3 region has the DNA TGCGCCAGCAGCTTGTCCAGTAACTATGGCTACACCTTC.

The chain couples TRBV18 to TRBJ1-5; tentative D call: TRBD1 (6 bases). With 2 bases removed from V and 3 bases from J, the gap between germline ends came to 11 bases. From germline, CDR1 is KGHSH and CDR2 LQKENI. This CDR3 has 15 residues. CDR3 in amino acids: CASSPRGAPNQPQHF. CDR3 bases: TGTGCCAGCTCACCAAGGGGGGCCCCCAATCAGCCCCAGCATTTT.

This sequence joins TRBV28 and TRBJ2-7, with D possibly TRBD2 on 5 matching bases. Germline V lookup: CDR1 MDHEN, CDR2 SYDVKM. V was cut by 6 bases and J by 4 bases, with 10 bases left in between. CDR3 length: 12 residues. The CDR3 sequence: CASRSAEYEQYF. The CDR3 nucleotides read TGTGCCAGCAGATCAGCGGAATACGAGCAGTACTTC. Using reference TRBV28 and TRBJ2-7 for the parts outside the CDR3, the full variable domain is DVKVTQSSRYLVKRTGEKVFLECVQDMDHENMFWYRQDPGLGLRLIYFSYDVKMKEKGDIPEGYSVSREKKERFSLILESASTNQTSMYLCASRSAEYEQYFGPGTRLTVT.

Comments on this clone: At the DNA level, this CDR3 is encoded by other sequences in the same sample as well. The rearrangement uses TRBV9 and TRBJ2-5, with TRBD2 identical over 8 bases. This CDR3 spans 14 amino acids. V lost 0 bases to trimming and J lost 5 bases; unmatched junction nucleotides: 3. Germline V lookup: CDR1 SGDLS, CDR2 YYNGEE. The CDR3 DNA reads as TGTGCCAGCAGCGTAGCGGGAGGGCTGGAGACCCAGTACTTC. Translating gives CASSVAGGLETQYF.

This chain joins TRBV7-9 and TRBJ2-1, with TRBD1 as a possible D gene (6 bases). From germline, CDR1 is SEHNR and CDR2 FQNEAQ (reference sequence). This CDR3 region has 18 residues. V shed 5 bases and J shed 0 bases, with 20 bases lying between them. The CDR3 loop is CASSPRYQGISSYNEQFF. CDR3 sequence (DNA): TGTGCCAGCAGCCCGCGATATCAGGGGATCAGCTCCTACAATGAGCAGTTCTTC.

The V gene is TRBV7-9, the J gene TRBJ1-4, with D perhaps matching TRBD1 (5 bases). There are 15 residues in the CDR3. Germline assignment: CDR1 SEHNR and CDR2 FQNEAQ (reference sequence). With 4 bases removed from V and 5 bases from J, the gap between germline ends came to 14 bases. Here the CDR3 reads CASSWPGRGNEKLFF. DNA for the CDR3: TGTGCCAGCAGCTGGCCGGGACGGGGAAATGAAAAACTGTTTTTT.